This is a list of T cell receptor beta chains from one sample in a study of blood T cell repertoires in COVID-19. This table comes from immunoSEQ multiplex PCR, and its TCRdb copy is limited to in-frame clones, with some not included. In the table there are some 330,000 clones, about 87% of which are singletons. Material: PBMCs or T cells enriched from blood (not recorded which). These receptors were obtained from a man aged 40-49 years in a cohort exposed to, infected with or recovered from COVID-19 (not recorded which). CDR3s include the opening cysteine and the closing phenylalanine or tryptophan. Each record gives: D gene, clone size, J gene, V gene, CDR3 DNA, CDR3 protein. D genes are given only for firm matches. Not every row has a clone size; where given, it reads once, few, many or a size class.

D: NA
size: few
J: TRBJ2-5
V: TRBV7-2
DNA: TGTGCCAGCCGAAGACAGGACACCCAAGAGACCCAGTACTTC
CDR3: CASRRQDTQETQYF

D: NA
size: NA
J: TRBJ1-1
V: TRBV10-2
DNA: TGCGCCAGCAGTGAGCAGGTCTATTACACTGAAGCTTTCTTT
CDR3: CASSEQVYYTEAFF

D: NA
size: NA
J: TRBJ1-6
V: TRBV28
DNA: TGTGCCAGCAGCCCCCCCTCTCGGAATTCACCCCTCCACTTT
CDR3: CASSPPSRNSPLHF

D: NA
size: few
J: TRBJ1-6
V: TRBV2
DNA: TGTGCCAGCGGATCGGACAGAGGAAAGTCACCCCTCCACTTT
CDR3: CASGSDRGKSPLHF

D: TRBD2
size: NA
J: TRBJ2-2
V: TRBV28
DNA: TGTGCCAGCAGCCCACTAGCGGTCATGAACACCGGGGAGCTGTTTTTT
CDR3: CASSPLAVMNTGELFF

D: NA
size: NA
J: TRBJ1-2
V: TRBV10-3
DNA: TGTGCCATCAGTGAGTCGATGGTTGGCCACTATGGCTACACCTTC
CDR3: CAISESMVGHYGYTF

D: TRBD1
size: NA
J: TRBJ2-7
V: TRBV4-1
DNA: TGCGCCAGCAGCCAAGCTGGACAGGCCCTCGTTGAGCAGTACTTC
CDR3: CASSQAGQALVEQYF

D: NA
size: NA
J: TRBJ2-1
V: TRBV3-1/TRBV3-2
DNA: TGTGCCAGCAGCCAAGTGGGCTATGAGCAGTTCTTC
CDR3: CASSQVGYEQFF

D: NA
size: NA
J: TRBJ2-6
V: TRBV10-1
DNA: TGCGCCAGCAGCGCAACAGGTTCTGGGGCCAACGTCCTGACTTTC
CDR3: CASSATGSGANVLTF

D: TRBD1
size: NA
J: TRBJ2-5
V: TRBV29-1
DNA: TGCAGCGTTGAACGGGGGACAGGGGGGACCCAGTACTTC
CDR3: CSVERGTGGTQYF

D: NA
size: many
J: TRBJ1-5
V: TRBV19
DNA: TGTGCCAGTAGTATGTCGGGGGGCAATCAGCCCCAGCATTTT
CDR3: CASSMSGGNQPQHF